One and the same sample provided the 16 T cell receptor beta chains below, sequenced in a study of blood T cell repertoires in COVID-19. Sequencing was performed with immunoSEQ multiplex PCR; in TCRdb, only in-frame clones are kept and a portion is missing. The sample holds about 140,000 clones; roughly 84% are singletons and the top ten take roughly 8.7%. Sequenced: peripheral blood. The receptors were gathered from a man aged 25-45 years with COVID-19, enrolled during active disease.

CDR3 DNA sequence: TGTGCCAGTAGCCGGGACAGGGAATTCGAGAACACTGAAGCTTTCTTT. It yields the protein CASSRDREFENTEAFF. This chain joins TRBV19 and TRBJ1-1; 9 positions match TRBD1. Per germline, CDR1 LNHDA and CDR2 SQIVND (reference sequence). The CDR3 totals 16 residues. Trimming at V came to 6 bases and at J to 1 base, leaving 9 bases not matched to a gene.

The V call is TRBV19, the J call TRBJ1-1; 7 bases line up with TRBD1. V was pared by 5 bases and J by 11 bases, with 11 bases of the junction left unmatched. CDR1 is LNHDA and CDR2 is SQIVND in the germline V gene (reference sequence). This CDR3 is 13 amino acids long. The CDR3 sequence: CASSREGARPAFF. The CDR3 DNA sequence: TGTGCCAGTAGTCGAGAGGGGGCGCGCCCTGCTTTCTTT.

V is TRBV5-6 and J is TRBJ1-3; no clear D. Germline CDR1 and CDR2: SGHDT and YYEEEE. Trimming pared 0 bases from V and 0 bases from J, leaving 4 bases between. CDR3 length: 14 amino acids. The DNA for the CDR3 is TGTGCCAGCAGCTTGGACTACTCTGGAAACACCATATATTTT. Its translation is CASSLDYSGNTIYF.

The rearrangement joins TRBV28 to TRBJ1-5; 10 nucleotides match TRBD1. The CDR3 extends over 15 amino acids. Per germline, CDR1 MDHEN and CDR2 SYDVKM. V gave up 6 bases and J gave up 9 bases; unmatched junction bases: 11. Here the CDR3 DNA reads TGTGCCAGCAGGTCGGGGACAGGGGCAAAAGGGCCCCAGCATTTT. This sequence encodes CASRSGTGAKGPQHF.

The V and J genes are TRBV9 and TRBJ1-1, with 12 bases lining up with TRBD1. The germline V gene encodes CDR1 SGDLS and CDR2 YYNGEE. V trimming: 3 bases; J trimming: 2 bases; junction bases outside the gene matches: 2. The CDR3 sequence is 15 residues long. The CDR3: CASSGDRGPNTEAFF. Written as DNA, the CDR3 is TGTGCCAGCAGCGGGGACAGGGGGCCAAACACTGAAGCTTTCTTT. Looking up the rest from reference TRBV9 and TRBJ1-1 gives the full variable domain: DSGVTQTPKHLITATGQRVTLRCSPRSGDLSVYWYQQSLDQGLQFLIQYYNGEERAKGNILERFSAQQFPDLHSELNLSSLELGDSALYFCASSGDRGPNTEAFFGQGTRLTVV.

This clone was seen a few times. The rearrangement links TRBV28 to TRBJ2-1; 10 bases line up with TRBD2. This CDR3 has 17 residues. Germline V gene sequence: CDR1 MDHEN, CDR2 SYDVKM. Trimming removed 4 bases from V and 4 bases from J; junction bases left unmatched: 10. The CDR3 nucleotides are TGTGCCAGCAGTTCACTGCCCTCTAGCGGGAGTTACAATGAGCAGTTCTTC. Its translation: CASSSLPSSGSYNEQFF. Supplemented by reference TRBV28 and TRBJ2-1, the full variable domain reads DVKVTQSSRYLVKRTGEKVFLECVQDMDHENMFWYRQDPGLGLRLIYFSYDVKMKEKGDIPEGYSVSREKKERFSLILESASTNQTSMYLCASSSLPSSGSYNEQFFGPGTRLTVL.

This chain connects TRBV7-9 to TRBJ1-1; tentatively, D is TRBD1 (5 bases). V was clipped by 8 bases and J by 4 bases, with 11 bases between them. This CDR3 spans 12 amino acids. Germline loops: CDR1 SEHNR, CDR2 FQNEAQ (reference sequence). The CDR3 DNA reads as TGTGCCAGCCAGGGTGTTGTCACTGAAGCTTTCTTT. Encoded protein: CASQGVVTEAFF.

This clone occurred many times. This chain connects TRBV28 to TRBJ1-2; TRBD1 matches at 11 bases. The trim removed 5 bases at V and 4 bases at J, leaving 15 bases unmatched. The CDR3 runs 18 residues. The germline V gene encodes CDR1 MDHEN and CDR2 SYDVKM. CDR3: CASSPSPGQGARVYGYTF. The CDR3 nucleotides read TGTGCCAGCAGTCCATCCCCAGGACAGGGGGCGCGAGTCTATGGCTACACCTTC.

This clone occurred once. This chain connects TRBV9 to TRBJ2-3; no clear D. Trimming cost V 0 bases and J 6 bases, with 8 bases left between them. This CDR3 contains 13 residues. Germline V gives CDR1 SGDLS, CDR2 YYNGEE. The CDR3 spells CASSVGLVDTQYF. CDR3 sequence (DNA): TGTGCCAGCAGCGTAGGCTTAGTGGATACGCAGTATTTT. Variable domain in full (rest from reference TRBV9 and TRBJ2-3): DSGVTQTPKHLITATGQRVTLRCSPRSGDLSVYWYQQSLDQGLQFLIQYYNGEERAKGNILERFSAQQFPDLHSELNLSSLELGDSALYFCASSVGLVDTQYFGPGTRLTVL.

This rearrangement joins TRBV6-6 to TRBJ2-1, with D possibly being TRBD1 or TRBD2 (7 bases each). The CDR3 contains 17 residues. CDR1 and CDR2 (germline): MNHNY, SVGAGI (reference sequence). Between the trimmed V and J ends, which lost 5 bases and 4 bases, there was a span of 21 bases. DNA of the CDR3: TGTGCCAGCAGTCAGGGGGGTTCTAGCGGCCTATACAATGAGCAGTTCTTC. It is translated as CASSQGGSSGLYNEQFF.

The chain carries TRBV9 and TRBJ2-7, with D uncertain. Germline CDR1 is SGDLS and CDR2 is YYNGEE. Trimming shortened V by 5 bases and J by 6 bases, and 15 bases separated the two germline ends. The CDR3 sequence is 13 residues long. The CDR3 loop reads CASSGPYSREQYF. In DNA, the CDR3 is TGTGCCAGCAGTGGTCCGTACTCCCGCGAGCAGTACTTC.

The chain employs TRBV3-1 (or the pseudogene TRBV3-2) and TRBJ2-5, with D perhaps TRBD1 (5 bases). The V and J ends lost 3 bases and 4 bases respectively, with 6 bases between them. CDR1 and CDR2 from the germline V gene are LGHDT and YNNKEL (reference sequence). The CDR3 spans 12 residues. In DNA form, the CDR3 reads TGTGCCAGCAGCCACCAGGGAGAGACCCAGTACTTC. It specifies CASSHQGETQYF.

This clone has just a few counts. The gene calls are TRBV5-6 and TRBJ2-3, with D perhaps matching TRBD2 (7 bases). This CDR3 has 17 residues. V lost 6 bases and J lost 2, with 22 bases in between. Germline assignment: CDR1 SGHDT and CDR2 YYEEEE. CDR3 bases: TGTGCCAGCACCACAGGGTTTGCTAGCGGATTCACAGATACGCAGTATTTT. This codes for CASTTGFASGFTDTQYF. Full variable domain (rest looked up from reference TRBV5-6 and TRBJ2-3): DAGVTQSPTHLIKTRGQQVTLRCSPKSGHDTVSWYQQALGQGPQFIFQYYEEEERQRGNFPDRFSGHQFPNYSSELNVNALLLGDSALYLCASTTGFASGFTDTQYFGPGTRLTVL.

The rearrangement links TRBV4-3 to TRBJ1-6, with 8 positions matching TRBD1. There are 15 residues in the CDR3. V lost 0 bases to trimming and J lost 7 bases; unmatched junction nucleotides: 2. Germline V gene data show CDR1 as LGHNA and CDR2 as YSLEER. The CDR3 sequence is CASSQDRQGNSPLHF. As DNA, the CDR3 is TGCGCCAGCAGCCAAGATCGACAGGGGAATTCACCCCTCCACTTT.

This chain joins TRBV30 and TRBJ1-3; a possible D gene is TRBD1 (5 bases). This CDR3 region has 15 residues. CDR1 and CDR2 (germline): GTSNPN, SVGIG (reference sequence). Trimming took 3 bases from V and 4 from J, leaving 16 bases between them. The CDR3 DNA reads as TGTGCCTGGAGCCGTACTTCAGGGTACGGAAACACCATATATTTT. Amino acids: CAWSRTSGYGNTIYF. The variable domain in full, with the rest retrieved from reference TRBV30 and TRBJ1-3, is SQTIHQWPATLVQPVGSPLSLECTVEGTSNPNLYWYRQAAGRGLQLLFYSVGIGQISSEVPQNLSASRPQDRQFILSSKKLLLSDSGFYLCAWSRTSGYGNTIYFGEGSWLTVV.

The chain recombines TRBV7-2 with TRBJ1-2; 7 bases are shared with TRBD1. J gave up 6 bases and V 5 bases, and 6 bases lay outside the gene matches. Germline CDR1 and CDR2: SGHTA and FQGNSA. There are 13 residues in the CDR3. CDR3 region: CASSPSTGNGYTF. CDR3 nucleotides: TGTGCCAGCAGCCCCTCGACAGGGAATGGCTACACCTTC.